This T cell receptor beta chain was identified in a study of CD8+CD57+ T cells in acquired aplastic anemia. The wider study: Across the sorted CD4+ and CD8+ cells, DNA amounts averaged roughly 3.5 ug.

The template used for profiling TCR beta VDJ and CDR3 was genomic DNA. TCRdb recomputed calls from the reads with MiXCR, one row per CDR3 protein. The data contain under 250,000 distinct CDR3 sequences, around 46% of them singletons. This clonotype was recorded a few times. The germline V and J ends were trimmed by 0 bases and 3 bases, with 12 bases remaining between them. The length of the CDR3 is 16 residues. CDR1 is LGHDT and CDR2 is YNNKEL in the germline V gene (reference sequence). Whoever was chosen for sequencing had shown CD8+CD57+ cell expansion by flow cytometry. Specimen: sorted CD4+, CD8+, or CD8+CD57+ T cells (not recorded which) from PBMCs. The source of this sequence is a human donor with aplastic anemia. The chain uses TRBV3-1 and TRBJ1-3; D remains ambiguous. CDR3: CASSQEVTTGGNTIYF. CDR3 coding DNA: TGTGCCAGCAGCCAAGAGGTCACAACTGGTGGAAACACCATATATTTT.